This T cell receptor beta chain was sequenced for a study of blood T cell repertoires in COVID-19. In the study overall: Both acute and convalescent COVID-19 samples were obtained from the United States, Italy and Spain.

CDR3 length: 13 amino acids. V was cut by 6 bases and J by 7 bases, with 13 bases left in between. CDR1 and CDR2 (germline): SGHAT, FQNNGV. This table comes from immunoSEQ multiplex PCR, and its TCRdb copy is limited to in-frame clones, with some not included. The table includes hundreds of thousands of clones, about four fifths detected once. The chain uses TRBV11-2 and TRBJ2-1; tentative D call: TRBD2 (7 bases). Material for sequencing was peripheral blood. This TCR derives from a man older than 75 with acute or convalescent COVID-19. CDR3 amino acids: CASRRRGRNEQFF. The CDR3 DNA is TGTGCCAGCAGGAGGCGGGGGCGGAATGAGCAGTTCTTC.